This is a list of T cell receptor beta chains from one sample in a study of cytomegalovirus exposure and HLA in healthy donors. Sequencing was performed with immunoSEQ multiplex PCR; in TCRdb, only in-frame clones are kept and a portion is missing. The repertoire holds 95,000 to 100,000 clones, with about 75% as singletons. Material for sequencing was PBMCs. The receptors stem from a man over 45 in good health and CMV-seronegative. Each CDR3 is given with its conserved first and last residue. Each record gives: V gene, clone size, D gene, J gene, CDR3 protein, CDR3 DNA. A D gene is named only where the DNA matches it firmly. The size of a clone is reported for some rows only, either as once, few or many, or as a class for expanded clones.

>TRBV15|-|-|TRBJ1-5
CATSRDRGNQPQHF
TGTGCCACCAGCAGAGATCGGGGCAATCAGCCCCAGCATTTT
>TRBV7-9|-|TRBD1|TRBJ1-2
CASSFETGEGYTF
TGTGCCAGCAGCTTCGAGACAGGGGAAGGCTACACCTTC
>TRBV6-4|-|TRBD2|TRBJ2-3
CASSASGTSTDTQYF
TGTGCCAGCAGCGCGAGCGGGACTAGCACAGATACGCAGTATTTT
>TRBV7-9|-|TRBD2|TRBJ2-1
CSSSPPPRGAGGDNEQFF
TGTTCCAGCAGCCCTCCCCCCCGGGGAGCGGGAGGGGACAATGAGCAGTTCTTC
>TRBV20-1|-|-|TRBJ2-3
CSASPTDTQYF
TGCAGTGCTAGCCCGACAGATACGCAGTATTTT
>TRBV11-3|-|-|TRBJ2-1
CASSSGRRGEQFF
TGTGCCAGCAGCTCGGGAAGACGAGGGGAGCAGTTCTTC
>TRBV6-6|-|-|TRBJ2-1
CASEERASHEQFF
TGTGCCAGTGAGGAGAGGGCTTCCCATGAGCAGTTCTTC
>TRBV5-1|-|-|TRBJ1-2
CASSPDRDLGHGYTF
TGCGCCAGCAGCCCGGACAGAGACCTAGGTCATGGCTACACCTTC
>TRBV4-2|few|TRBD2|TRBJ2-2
CASSPEGLANTGELFF
TGTGCCAGCAGCCCTGAAGGACTAGCGAACACCGGGGAGCTGTTTTTT
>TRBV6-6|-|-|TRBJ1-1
CASSYLAPNTEAFF
TGTGCCAGCAGTTACTTGGCACCGAACACTGAAGCTTTCTTT
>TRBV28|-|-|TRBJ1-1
CASSSPGMNTEAFF
TGTGCCAGCAGCTCCCCAGGGATGAACACTGAAGCTTTCTTT
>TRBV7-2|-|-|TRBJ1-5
CASSSHQGSNQPQHF
TGTGCCAGCAGCTCTCATCAGGGAAGCAATCAGCCCCAGCATTTT